The source of this T cell receptor (beta chain) is a study of CD8+ T cells in alopecia areata. Across the whole study: Patients took tofacitinib for 6 to 18 months, followed by 6 drug-free months.

Study results and limitations: Sequence data from scalp samples additionally include resident alphabeta T cells of normal skin. In scalp, tofacitinib significantly decreased clonality and expanded CD8+ clones among the top 100.

RNA was isolated and reverse transcribed to cDNA, the sequencing template. Data came from immunoSEQ multiplex PCR; TCRdb stores just in-frame clones and leaves some out. The table has around 86,000 clones, 60% to 80% seen once. This clone was detected only a few times. Its target is not known. Germline CDR1 and CDR2: GTSNPN and SVGIG (reference sequence). The V and J ends lost 0 bases and 0 bases, in that order; junction bases with no gene match: 1. There are 14 residues in the CDR3. Treatment in this sample: oral pan-JAK inhibitor, 5-10 mg twice daily. The material was CD8+ T cells sorted from blood, obtained between weeks 43 and 45, from a patient treated with tofacitinib. This receptor was obtained from a human donor with alopecia areata. The chain recombines TRBV30 with TRBJ1-1; TRBD1 aligns across 7 bases. In DNA form, the CDR3 reads TGTGCCTGGAGTGTAAGGGGGCTGAACACTGAAGCTTTCTTT. Protein: CAWSVRGLNTEAFF.